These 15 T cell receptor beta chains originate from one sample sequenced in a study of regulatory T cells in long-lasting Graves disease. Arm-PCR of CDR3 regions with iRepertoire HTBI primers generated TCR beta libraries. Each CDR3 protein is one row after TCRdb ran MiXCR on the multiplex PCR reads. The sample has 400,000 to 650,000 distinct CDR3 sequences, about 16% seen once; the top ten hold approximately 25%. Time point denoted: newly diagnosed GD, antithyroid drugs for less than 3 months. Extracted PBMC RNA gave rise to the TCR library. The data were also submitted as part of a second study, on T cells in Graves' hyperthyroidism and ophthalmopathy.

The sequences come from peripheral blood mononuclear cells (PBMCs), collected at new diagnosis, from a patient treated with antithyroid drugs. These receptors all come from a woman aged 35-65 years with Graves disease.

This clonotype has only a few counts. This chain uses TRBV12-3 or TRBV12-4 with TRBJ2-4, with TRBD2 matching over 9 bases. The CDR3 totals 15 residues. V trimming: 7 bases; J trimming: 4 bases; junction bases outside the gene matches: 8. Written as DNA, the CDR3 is TGTGCCAGCACCCAACTTAGCGGGGGTAAAAACATTCAGTACTTC. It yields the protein CASTQLSGGKNIQYF.

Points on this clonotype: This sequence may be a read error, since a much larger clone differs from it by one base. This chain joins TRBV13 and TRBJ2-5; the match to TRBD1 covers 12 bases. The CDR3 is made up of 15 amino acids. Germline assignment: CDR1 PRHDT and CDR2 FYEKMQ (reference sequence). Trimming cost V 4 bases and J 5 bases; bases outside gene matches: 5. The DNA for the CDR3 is TGTGCCAGCAGCTCCGGGACAGGGGGCGTCGAGACCCAGTACTTC. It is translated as CASSSGTGGVETQYF.

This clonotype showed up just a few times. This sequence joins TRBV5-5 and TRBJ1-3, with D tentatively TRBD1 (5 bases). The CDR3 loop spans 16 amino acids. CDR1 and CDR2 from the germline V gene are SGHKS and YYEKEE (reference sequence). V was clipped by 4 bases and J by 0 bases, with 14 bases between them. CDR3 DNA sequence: TGTGCCAGCAGCCGGGGGGGGGACGACTCTGGAAACACCATATATTTT. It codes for CASSRGGDDSGNTIYF.

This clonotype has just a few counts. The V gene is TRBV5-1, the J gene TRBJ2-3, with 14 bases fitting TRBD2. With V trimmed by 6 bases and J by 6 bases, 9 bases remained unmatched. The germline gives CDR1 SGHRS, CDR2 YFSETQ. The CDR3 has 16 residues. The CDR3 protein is CASNAVTSGGADTQYF. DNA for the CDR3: TGCGCCAGCAACGCGGTGACTAGCGGGGGGGCCGATACGCAGTATTTT. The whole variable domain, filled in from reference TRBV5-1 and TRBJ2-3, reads KAGVTQTPRYLIKTRGQQVTLSCSPISGHRSVSWYQQTPGQGLQFLFEYFSETQRNKGNFPGRFSGRQFSNSRSEMNVSTLELGDSALYLCASNAVTSGGADTQYFGPGTRLTVL.

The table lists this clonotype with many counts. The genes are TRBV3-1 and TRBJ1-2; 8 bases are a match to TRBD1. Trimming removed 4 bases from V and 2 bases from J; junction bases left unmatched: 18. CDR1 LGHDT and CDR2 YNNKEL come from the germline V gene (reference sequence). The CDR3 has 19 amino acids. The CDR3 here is CASSRIRGRKKTSNYGYTF. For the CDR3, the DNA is TGTGCCAGCAGCCGCATCAGGGGGCGTAAAAAAACCTCCAACTATGGCTACACCTTC.

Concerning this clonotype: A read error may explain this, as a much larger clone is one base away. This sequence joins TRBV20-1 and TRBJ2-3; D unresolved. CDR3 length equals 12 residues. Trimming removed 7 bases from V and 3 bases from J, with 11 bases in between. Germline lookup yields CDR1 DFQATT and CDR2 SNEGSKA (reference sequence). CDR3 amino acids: CSVGSPTDTQYF. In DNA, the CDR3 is TGCAGTGTTGGCTCCCCTACAGATACGCAGTATTTT.

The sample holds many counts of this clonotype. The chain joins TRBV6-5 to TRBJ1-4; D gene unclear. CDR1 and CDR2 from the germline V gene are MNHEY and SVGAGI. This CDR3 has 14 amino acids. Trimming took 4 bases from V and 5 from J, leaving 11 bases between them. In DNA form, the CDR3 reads TGTGCCAGCAGTTCGGGATACCAAAATGAAAAACTGTTTTTT. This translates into CASSSGYQNEKLFF.

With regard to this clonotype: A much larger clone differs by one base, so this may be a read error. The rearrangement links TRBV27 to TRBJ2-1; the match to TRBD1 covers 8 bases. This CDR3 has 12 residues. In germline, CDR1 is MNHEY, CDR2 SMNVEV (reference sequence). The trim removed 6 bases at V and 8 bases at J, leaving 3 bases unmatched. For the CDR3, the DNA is TGTGCCAGCAGCCTACAGGGGGATGAGCAGTTCTTC. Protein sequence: CASSLQGDEQFF.

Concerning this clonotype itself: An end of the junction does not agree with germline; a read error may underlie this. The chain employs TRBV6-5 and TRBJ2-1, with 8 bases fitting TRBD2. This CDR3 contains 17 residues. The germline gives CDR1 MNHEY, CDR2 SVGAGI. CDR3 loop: CASRYTVGLALSNEQLF. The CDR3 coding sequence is TGTGCCAGCAGGTACACAGTTGGACTAGCTCTTTCCAATGAGCAGCTCTTC.

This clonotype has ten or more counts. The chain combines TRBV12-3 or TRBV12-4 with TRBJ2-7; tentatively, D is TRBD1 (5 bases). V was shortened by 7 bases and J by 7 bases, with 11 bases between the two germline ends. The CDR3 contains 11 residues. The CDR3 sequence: CASMGRWEQYF. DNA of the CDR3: TGTGCCAGCATGGGGCGATGGGAGCAGTACTTC.

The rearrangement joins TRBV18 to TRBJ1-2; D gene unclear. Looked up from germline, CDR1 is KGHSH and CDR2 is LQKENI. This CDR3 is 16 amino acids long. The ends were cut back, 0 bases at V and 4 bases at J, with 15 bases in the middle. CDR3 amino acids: CASSPPNQDQTYGYTF. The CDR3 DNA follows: TGTGCCAGCTCACCACCGAATCAGGACCAGACCTATGGCTACACCTTC.

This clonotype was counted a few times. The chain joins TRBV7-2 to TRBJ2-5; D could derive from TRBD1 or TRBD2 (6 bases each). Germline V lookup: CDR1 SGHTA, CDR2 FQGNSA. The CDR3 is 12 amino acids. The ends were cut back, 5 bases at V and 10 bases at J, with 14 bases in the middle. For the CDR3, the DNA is TGTGCCAGCAGCGGGGGGCTAGCGATCCAGTACTTC. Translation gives CASSGGLAIQYF.

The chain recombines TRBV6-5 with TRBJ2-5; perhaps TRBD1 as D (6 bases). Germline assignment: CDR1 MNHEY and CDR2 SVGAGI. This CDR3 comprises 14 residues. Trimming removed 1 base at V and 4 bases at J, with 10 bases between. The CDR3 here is CASSYLGGPETQYF. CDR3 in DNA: TGTGCCAGCAGTTACTTAGGGGGTCCAGAGACCCAGTACTTC.

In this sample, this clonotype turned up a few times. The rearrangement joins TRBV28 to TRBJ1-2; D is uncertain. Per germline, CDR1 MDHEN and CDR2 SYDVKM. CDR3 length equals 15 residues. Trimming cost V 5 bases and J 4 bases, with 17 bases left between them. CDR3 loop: CASSPPSPQVYGYTF. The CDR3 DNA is TGTGCCAGCAGTCCACCGAGCCCCCAAGTCTATGGCTACACCTTC.

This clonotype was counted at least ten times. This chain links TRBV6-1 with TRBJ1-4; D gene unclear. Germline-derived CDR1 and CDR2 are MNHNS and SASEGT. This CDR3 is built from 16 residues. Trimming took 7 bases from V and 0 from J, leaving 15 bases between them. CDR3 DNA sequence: TGTGCCAGCAAGAAGGGTAACACAGCAACTAATGAAAAACTGTTTTTT. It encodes CASKKGNTATNEKLFF.